The 7 T cell receptor beta chains in this list originate from one sample, sequenced in a study of cytomegalovirus exposure and HLA in healthy donors. PCR was performed using 60 Vbeta and 13 Jbeta primers. Repertoires were generated with immunoSEQ multiplex PCR, while TCRdb's copy carries only in-frame clones and drops some. Altogether 130,000 to 150,000 clones are present, approximately 80% being singletons, with the ten largest covering 2% to 2.5%. Material for sequencing was PBMCs. The receptors originated from a boy between 2 and 10 years old in good health and CMV-seronegative.

The chain employs TRBV29-1 and TRBJ1-5; TRBD1 matches at 9 bases. The CDR3 has 13 residues. V shed 4 bases and J 2 bases; nucleotides not matched to a gene: 0. Germline loops: CDR1 SQVTM, CDR2 ANQGSEA. This chain's CDR3 is CSVGDRGNQPQHF. The CDR3 nucleotides read TGCAGCGTTGGGGACAGGGGCAATCAGCCCCAGCATTTT.

The chain couples TRBV7-2 to TRBJ2-3, with TRBD2 identical over 8 bases. The J segment lost 5 bases and the V segment lost 3 bases, leaving 10 bases of the junction unmatched. The V gene's germline CDR1 is SGHTA and CDR2 FQGNSA. The CDR3 covers 16 residues. The CDR3 is CASSFAGGGHQDTQYF. The CDR3 nucleotides read TGTGCCAGCAGCTTCGCTGGCGGGGGGCATCAAGATACGCAGTATTTT.

The chain recombines TRBV9 with TRBJ2-1, with TRBD1 matching over 7 bases. Germline CDR1 is SGDLS and CDR2 is YYNGEE. Losses at the gene ends were 0 bases for V and 5 bases for J; bases not matched to a gene: 11. The CDR3 totals 17 residues. DNA of the CDR3: TGTGCCAGCAGCGTAGACCCGACAGGGTTAGCCCACAATGAGCAGTTCTTC. It encodes CASSVDPTGLAHNEQFF.

V and J are TRBV7-3 and TRBJ2-7; 7 bases are a match to TRBD2. CDR3 length: 15 residues. Germline trimming cut 1 base from V and 2 bases from J; bases unmatched to any gene: 5. Looked up from germline, CDR1 is SGHTA and CDR2 is FQGTGA. The CDR3 DNA sequence: TGTGCCAGCAGCTTAAGCGCTAGCGGAGCCTACGAGCAGTACTTC. Protein sequence: CASSLSASGAYEQYF.

This clone was observed a single time. The chain joins TRBV15 to TRBJ2-5, with D hard to call. V dropped 0 bases and J dropped 3 bases, with 14 bases sitting between them. The germline CDR1 and CDR2 sequences are LNHNV and YYDKDF (reference sequence). This CDR3 is 16 amino acids long. The CDR3 region is CATSRDLGSSKETQYF. As DNA, the CDR3 is TGTGCCACCAGCAGAGATCTAGGAAGTAGTAAAGAGACCCAGTACTTC.

The J gene is TRBJ2-3, the V gene TRBV4-1; maybe TRBD2 (6 bases). From germline, CDR1 is MGHRA and CDR2 YSYEKL. CDR3 size: 17 residues. Trimming shortened V by 0 bases and J by 5 bases, and 18 bases separated the two germline ends. The CDR3 sequence is CASSQDGAGGGKDTQYF. DNA of the CDR3: TGCGCCAGCAGCCAAGATGGGGCGGGTGGCGGGAAAGATACGCAGTATTTT.

This chain joins TRBV5-5 and TRBJ2-4, with 8 nucleotides matching TRBD1. The CDR3 spans 15 residues. J was trimmed by 8 bases and V by 5 bases; bases with no gene match: 12. CDR1 and CDR2 from the germline V gene are SGHKS and YYEKEE (reference sequence). The CDR3 here is CASSVRQGSLDIQYF. The CDR3 bases are TGTGCCAGCAGTGTGAGACAGGGGAGTTTGGACATTCAGTACTTC. Combining the CDR3 with reference TRBV5-5 and TRBJ2-4 gives the whole variable domain DAGVTQSPTHLIKTRGQQVTLRCSPISGHKSVSWYQQVLGQGPQFIFQYYEKEERGRGNFPDRFSARQFPNYSSELNVNALLLGDSALYLCASSVRQGSLDIQYFGAGTRLSVL.